This T cell receptor (beta chain) was sequenced in a study of CD8+ T cells in alopecia areata. Study-wide results and limits: A large proportion of expanded lesional clones were detected persisting in scalp and blood during tofacitinib.

The treatment was: oral pan-JAK inhibitor, 5-10 mg twice daily. CDR1 and CDR2 from the germline V gene are MNHEY and SMNVEV (reference sequence). The V gene lost 0 bases and the J gene lost 0 bases, with 3 bases spanning the gap. CDR3 length: 15 residues. RNA extraction and reverse transcription yielded cDNA as sequencing template. The assay was immunoSEQ multiplex PCR, and TCRdb's table has in-frame clones only and misses some. The sample lists 100,000 to 150,000 clones; roughly 63% were seen once. Of note for this clone: The antigen is unknown.

The rearrangement joins TRBV27 to TRBJ2-6; D ambiguous. The sample here was CD8+ T cells sorted from blood, taken at week 4, from a patient treated with tofacitinib. This clonotype originated in a human donor with alopecia areata. The CDR3 nucleotides read TGTGCCAGCAGTTTATCGTTCTCTGGGGCCAACGTCCTGACTTTC. Its translation: CASSLSFSGANVLTF.